The rows below give T cell receptor beta chains drawn from one sample of a study of T cell changes during pregnancy in multiple sclerosis. Measured with immunoSEQ multiplex PCR; TCRdb has only the in-frame clones, and not every one. The sample records about 70,000 clones, just over 90% being singletons. The sample in question was peripheral blood, obtained in the second trimester of pregnancy. The receptor source for this set is a female donor in good health, enrolled as a control in a pregnancy study. The CDR3 runs from the conserved cysteine through the conserved F or W. A D gene is named only where the DNA matches it firmly. Size values are once, few and many counts, or a class for expanded clones, and some rows have none.

j_gene,v_gene,abundance,d_gene,CDR3aa,CDR3nt
TRBJ2-1,TRBV4-3,.,.,CASSQGPGGQVDEQFF,TGCGCCAGCAGCCAAGGACCGGGGGGCCAGGTCGATGAGCAGTTCTTC
TRBJ1-2,TRBV18,few,.,CASSPSDTHGYTF,TGTGCCAGCTCACCATCGGACACACATGGCTACACCTTC
TRBJ1-1,TRBV6-1,.,.,CASTELPEAFF,TGTGCCAGCACAGAACTACCTGAAGCTTTCTTT
TRBJ2-1,TRBV28,.,TRBD2,CASRQGLAGVEQFF,TGTGCCAGCCGACAGGGACTAGCGGGGGTTGAGCAGTTCTTC
TRBJ1-4,TRBV6-1,few,TRBD1,CASSEWDRGESNEKLFF,TGTGCCAGCAGTGAATGGGACAGGGGAGAGTCTAATGAAAAACTGTTTTTT
TRBJ1-5,TRBV19,.,.,CAILRGGAKSQPQHF,TGTGCCATCCTAAGGGGGGGGGCGAAGAGTCAGCCCCAGCATTTT
TRBJ2-5,TRBV7-2,.,TRBD1,CASRERTGVETQYF,TGTGCCAGCAGGGAACGGACAGGGGTAGAGACCCAGTACTTC
TRBJ1-6,TRBV18,few,TRBD1,CASSPFDRGSPLHF,TGTGCCAGCTCACCATTCGACAGGGGATCACCCCTCCACTTT
TRBJ1-4,TRBV6-6,once,.,CASTRDPSEKLFF,TGTGCCAGCACCCGCGATCCCTCGGAAAAACTGTTTTTT
TRBJ1-1,TRBV5-4,.,TRBD1,CASSWKTDRKTEAFF,TGTGCCAGCAGCTGGAAAACGGACAGGAAGACTGAAGCTTTCTTT
TRBJ2-3,TRBV27,once,.,CASSLWPSSDTQYF,TGTGCCAGCAGTTTATGGCCGTCCTCGGATACGCAGTATTTT
TRBJ1-4,TRBV5-4,once,.,CASSSSKATNEKLFF,TGTGCCAGCAGCTCGAGCAAAGCAACTAATGAAAAACTGTTTTTT
TRBJ1-1,TRBV18,few,.,CASSPTGNTEAFF,TGTGCCAGCTCACCAACGGGGAACACTGAAGCTTTCTTT
TRBJ1-4,TRBV27,.,TRBD1,CASGPRRGREKLFF,TGTGCCAGCGGACCTCGCAGGGGGCGAGAAAAACTGTTTTTT
TRBJ1-2,TRBV28,.,TRBD1,CASSLEGAGYTF,TGTGCCAGCAGTTTAGAGGGGGCGGGCTACACCTTC
TRBJ2-3,TRBV9,.,TRBD2,CASSVRGSPVDTDTQYF,TGTGCCAGCAGCGTGCGGGGGAGCCCAGTTGACACAGATACGCAGTATTTT
TRBJ1-2,TRBV7-2,.,.,CASSTVALSRGGYTF,TGTGCCAGCAGCACGGTCGCCCTCTCAAGAGGAGGCTACACCTTC
TRBJ2-5,TRBV6-5,.,TRBD1,CASTPTGGGETQYF,TGTGCCAGCACCCCGACAGGGGGCGGCGAGACCCAGTACTTC
TRBJ2-4,TRBV7-2,.,TRBD1,CASSLQGARGAWENIQYF,TGTGCCAGCAGCTTGCAGGGGGCGAGAGGGGCTTGGGAAAACATTCAGTACTTC
TRBJ2-7,TRBV2,.,TRBD1,CASGYRGTREQYF,TGTGCCAGCGGATACAGGGGCACCCGCGAGCAGTACTTC
TRBJ2-2,TRBV4-1,.,.,CASSQGDWELFF,TGCGCCAGCAGCCAGGGAGATTGGGAGCTGTTTTTT
TRBJ2-1,TRBV7-3,.,.,CASSLELPYNEQFF,TGTGCCAGCAGCTTAGAACTACCCTACAATGAGCAGTTCTTC
TRBJ2-3,TRBV15,.,.,CATSSPRGMRDTDTQYF,TGTGCCACCAGCAGCCCGAGGGGGATGAGGGACACAGATACGCAGTATTTT
TRBJ1-3,TRBV30,.,TRBD1,CAWSEGQATYSGNTIYF,TGTGCCTGGAGTGAGGGACAGGCGACTTACTCTGGAAACACCATATATTTT
TRBJ1-1,TRBV5-8,.,.,CASSLALEAFF,TGTGCCAGCAGCTTGGCCTTGGAAGCTTTCTTT
TRBJ1-1,TRBV7-2,.,.,CASSLAYRATEAFF,TGTGCCAGCAGCTTAGCTTACAGGGCCACTGAAGCTTTCTTT
TRBJ1-1,TRBV6-5,.,.,CASSYRGGEAFF,TGTGCCAGCAGTTACAGGGGAGGCGAAGCTTTCTTT
TRBJ2-1,TRBV4-3,.,TRBD1,CASSPLGANRGPTEQFF,TGCGCCAGCAGCCCACTAGGGGCGAACAGGGGGCCTACTGAGCAGTTCTTC
TRBJ2-3,TRBV7-9,.,.,CASLDKTDTQYF,TGTGCCAGCCTGGACAAAACAGATACGCAGTATTTT
TRBJ2-1,TRBV5-3,.,TRBD2,CARSLRPPGLAGITYNEQFF,TGTGCCAGAAGCTTGAGGCCCCCGGGACTAGCGGGCATAACCTACAATGAGCAGTTCTTC
TRBJ1-5,TRBV6-1,.,.,CASSLQAGLRQPQHF,TGTGCCAGCAGCCTACAAGCAGGGCTCCGCCAGCCCCAGCATTTT
TRBJ2-7,TRBV5-1,.,.,CASSLVRGNEQYF,TGCGCCAGCAGCTTGGTTAGAGGGAACGAGCAGTACTTC
TRBJ1-1,TRBV28,once,.,CASSEYRMNTEAFF,TGTGCCAGCAGTGAGTATAGAATGAACACTGAAGCTTTCTTT
TRBJ2-7,TRBV19,.,TRBD1,CATTRDRGSYEQYF,TGTGCCACCACTAGGGACAGGGGCTCCTACGAGCAGTACTTC
TRBJ1-2,TRBV4-2,.,TRBD1,CASSPLDRGKGYTF,TGTGCCAGCAGCCCGTTGGACAGGGGGAAGGGCTACACCTTC
TRBJ2-6,TRBV19,.,.,CASSILKSSGANVLTF,TGTGCCAGTAGTATACTGAAGAGCTCTGGGGCCAACGTCCTGACTTTC
TRBJ1-5,TRBV18,.,.,CASSGRVLQPQHF,TGTGCCAGCTCCGGCAGGGTTCTGCAGCCCCAGCATTTT
TRBJ1-1,TRBV6-1,.,.,CASSDTFMNTEAFF,TGTGCCAGCAGTGACACATTCATGAACACTGAAGCTTTCTTT
TRBJ2-7,TRBV4-2,.,.,CASSQPFGGTYEQYF,TGTGCCAGCAGCCAACCATTTGGGGGCACGTACGAGCAGTACTTC
TRBJ1-2,TRBV7-9,once,.,CASSLARRTDYGYTF,TGTGCCAGCAGCTTAGCAAGGAGAACCGACTATGGCTACACCTTC
TRBJ1-2,TRBV27,.,.,CASSPGGTIYGYTF,TGTGCCAGCAGTCCCGGGGGGACGATCTATGGCTACACCTTC
TRBJ1-1,TRBV7-8,.,TRBD1,CASSLVTGLVTEAFF,TGTGCCAGCAGCTTAGTGACAGGGCTTGTCACTGAAGCTTTCTTT
TRBJ1-2,TRBV5-1,.,.,CASSSWAGLDYGYTF,TGCGCCAGCAGCTCCTGGGCAGGGTTGGACTATGGCTACACCTTC
TRBJ1-2,TRBV4-1,once,TRBD1,CASSLSRTGVNYGYTF,TGCGCCAGCAGCCTTAGCCGGACAGGCGTAAACTATGGCTACACCTTC
TRBJ1-2,TRBV10-3,once,.,CAISESSSGLSYGYTF,TGTGCCATCAGTGAGTCGTCATCCGGTCTTAGCTATGGCTACACCTTC
TRBJ1-5,TRBV6-1,.,.,CASRHGAVQPQHF,TGTGCCAGCAGGCATGGAGCGGTCCAGCCCCAGCATTTT
TRBJ1-2,TRBV7-2,few,.,CASSGTGPGYTF,TGTGCCAGCAGCGGAACAGGGCCTGGCTACACCTTC
TRBJ2-1,TRBV4-3,.,TRBD2,CASSQEFGGGANEQFF,TGCGCCAGCAGCCAAGAATTCGGCGGGGGGGCGAATGAGCAGTTCTTC
TRBJ1-3,TRBV5-5,.,TRBD1,CASSRRTGSISGNTIYF,TGTGCCAGCAGCCGCCGGACAGGGAGTATCTCTGGAAACACCATATATTTT
TRBJ2-3,TRBV4-1,.,TRBD2,CASSQKWRGAYSTDTQYF,TGCGCCAGCAGCCAAAAATGGCGGGGGGCATATAGCACAGATACGCAGTATTTT
TRBJ2-5,TRBV6-1,.,TRBD2,CASNDGTNNQETQYF,TGTGCCAGCAACGATGGGACTAACAACCAAGAGACCCAGTACTTC
TRBJ2-5,TRBV18,.,TRBD1,CASSLGQGNGETQYF,TGTGCCAGCTCACTCGGACAGGGGAATGGAGAGACCCAGTACTTC
TRBJ1-3,TRBV4-1,once,.,CASSQGANSGNTIYF,TGCGCCAGCAGCCAAGGGGCCAACTCTGGAAACACCATATATTTT
TRBJ1-4,TRBV28,.,TRBD1,CASSSPQYRGRGEKLFF,TGTGCCAGCAGTTCCCCCCAGTACAGGGGGCGCGGGGAAAAACTGTTTTTT
TRBJ1-1,TRBV5-4,.,.,CASSLVPGNTEAFF,TGTGCCAGCAGCTTGGTTCCGGGGAACACTGAAGCTTTCTTT
TRBJ1-5,TRBV7-9,few,.,CASSLGRDSNQPQHF,TGTGCCAGCAGCTTAGGGCGGGATAGCAATCAGCCCCAGCATTTT
TRBJ2-7,TRBV9,.,.,CASSIGGQAAYEQYF,TGTGCCAGCAGTATCGGCGGGCAGGCTGCCTACGAGCAGTACTTC
TRBJ1-6,TRBV28,.,.,CASTLGALDSPLHF,TGTGCCAGCACCTTAGGTGCCCTAGATTCACCCCTCCACTTT
TRBJ2-5,TRBV7-6,.,.,CASSSRGRIQETQYF,TGTGCCAGCAGCTCCCGGGGGAGGATTCAAGAGACCCAGTACTTC